Shown below are 16 T cell receptor beta chains from a single sample sequenced in a study of regulatory T cells in long-lasting Graves disease. Arm-PCR with iRepertoire HTBI primers amplified the CDR3 regions for these TCR beta libraries. Using its own MiXCR run on the multiplex PCR reads, TCRdb lists one record per CDR3 protein. The data hold 400,000 to 500,000 distinct CDR3 sequences, with about 15% observed a single time. Regarding time point: newly diagnosed GD, antithyroid drugs for less than 3 months. After RNA was extracted from PBMCs, the TCR library was made from it. The data were also submitted as part of a second study, on T cells in Graves' hyperthyroidism and ophthalmopathy.

This material consisted of peripheral blood mononuclear cells (PBMCs), taken at new diagnosis, from a patient treated with antithyroid drugs. Receptors were obtained from a woman in her 30s with Graves disease.

The chain joins TRBV20-1 to TRBJ2-7; TRBD2 might be the D (5 bases). V lost 0 bases, J lost 6 bases, and 21 bases lay in between. The CDR3 is made up of 16 amino acids. The germline V gene has CDR1 DFQATT and CDR2 SNEGSKA (reference sequence). CDR3 residues: CSARDFSVSDACEQYF. The CDR3 coding sequence is TGCAGTGCTAGAGATTTTAGCGTTTCTGACGCCTGCGAGCAGTACTTC.

This clonotype was counted ten times or more. The chain is built from TRBV6-1 and TRBJ2-7; tentative D call: TRBD2 (6 bases). V lost 7 bases and J 3 bases, leaving 16 bases between the germline ends. The CDR3 sequence is 14 residues long. Germline CDR1 and CDR2: MNHNS and SASEGT. CDR3 residues: CASKRLDERYEQYF. In DNA form, the CDR3 reads TGTGCCAGCAAACGACTAGATGAGCGCTACGAGCAGTACTTC.

This clonotype was seen at least ten times. The V and J genes are TRBV29-1 and TRBJ1-2; no clear D gene. There are 13 residues in the CDR3. The V gene lost 5 bases and the J gene lost 5 bases, with 15 bases spanning the gap. CDR1 SQVTM and CDR2 ANQGSEA come from the germline V gene. CDR3: CSVRNGEMYGYTF. The CDR3 nucleotides read TGCAGCGTTAGAAACGGGGAAATGTATGGCTACACCTTC.

This rearrangement joins TRBV3-1 to TRBJ2-1; 8 nucleotides align to TRBD2. Germline V gene lookup returns CDR1 LGHDT and CDR2 YNNKEL (reference sequence). This CDR3 has 16 amino acids. Losses at the gene ends were 4 bases for V and 5 bases for J; bases not matched to a gene: 10. In DNA form, the CDR3 reads TGTGCCAGCAGCCGCCTGACTAGCGAGAAAAACAATGAGCAGTTCTTC. Protein product: CASSRLTSEKNNEQFF.

This clonotype turned up a few times. This chain uses TRBV10-3 with TRBJ1-6, with 8 bases lining up with TRBD1. This CDR3 region has 14 residues. The ends lost 6 bases at V and 7 bases at J; junction bases unmatched: 5. CDR1 ENHRY and CDR2 SYGVKD come from the germline V gene. The CDR3 sequence is CAIRSTGENSPLHF. The DNA for the CDR3 is TGTGCCATCAGATCGACAGGGGAGAATTCACCCCTCCACTTT.

This clonotype was observed a few times. This chain connects TRBV12-5 to TRBJ1-1; D call uncertain. V lost 9 bases and J 2 bases, leaving 10 bases between the germline ends. The CDR3 spans 12 residues. The germline V gene has CDR1 LGHNT and CDR2 FRNRAP. The CDR3 is CASRIHNTEAFF. CDR3 sequence (DNA): TGTGCTAGCCGGATCCATAACACTGAAGCTTTCTTT. Based on the CDR3 plus reference TRBV12-5 and TRBJ1-1, the full variable domain is DARVTQTPRHKVTEMGQEVTMRCQPILGHNTVFWYRQTMMQGLELLAYFRNRAPLDDSGMPKDRFSAEMPDATLATLKIQPSEPRDSAVYFCASRIHNTEAFFGQGTRLTVV.

The chain combines TRBV9 with TRBJ2-2; 7 bases match TRBD1. The CDR3 length is 18 residues. V lost 3 bases, J lost 0 bases, and 11 bases stayed unmatched. Germline CDR1 reads SGDLS; CDR2 reads YYNGEE. CDR3 sequence reads: CASSETGITNSNTGELFF. CDR3 in DNA: TGTGCCAGCAGCGAGACAGGGATAACCAATTCGAACACCGGGGAGCTGTTTTTT.

This clonotype showed up many times. The genes are TRBV28 and TRBJ2-5; TRBD1 matches at 8 bases. CDR1 is MDHEN and CDR2 is SYDVKM in the germline V gene. With V trimmed by 5 bases and J by 5 bases, 4 bases remained unmatched. The length of the CDR3 is 13 residues. In DNA, the CDR3 is TGTGCCAGCAGTACAGGGGGGAGGGAGACCCAGTACTTC. Translating gives CASSTGGRETQYF.

In this sample, this clonotype turned up a few times. The CDR3 spells CASSQTPSGTGETQYF. CDR3 nucleotides: TGTGCCAGCAGCCAGACCCCTAGCGGGACGGGGGAGACCCAGTACTTC. The chain links TRBV4-2 to TRBJ2-5, with 9 bases matching TRBD2. Germline V gene lookup returns CDR1 LGHNA and CDR2 YNFKEQ. This CDR3 is built from 16 residues. V lost 3 bases, J lost 5 bases, and 10 bases stayed unmatched.

The sample holds many counts of this clonotype. The rearrangement links TRBV11-2 to TRBJ2-1; D not certain. V was cut by 5 bases and J by 0 bases, with 11 bases left in between. CDR3 length: 15 amino acids. CDR1 and CDR2 from the germline V gene are SGHAT and FQNNGV. The chain's CDR3 is CASSRDRFSYNEQFF. CDR3 coding DNA: TGTGCCAGCAGCCGAGACCGATTCTCCTACAATGAGCAGTTCTTC.

Here the CDR3 DNA reads TGTGCCAGCAGCGTAGTAAGCGGGGCCGGGGAGCTGTTTTTT. Residues: CASSVVSGAGELFF. The chain couples TRBV9 to TRBJ2-2; TRBD2 matches at 7 bases. After removal of 0 bases from V and 6 bases from J, the junction contained 2 bases not matched to a gene. Germline CDR1 reads SGDLS; CDR2 reads YYNGEE. The CDR3 covers 14 residues.

Details on this clonotype: This sequence is one base from a far larger clone and is likely a read error. The CDR3 end shows no conserved phenylalanine or tryptophan, and so a read error is likely. Here the CDR3 DNA reads TGTGCCAGCACCAATGGTGCGGGAGGTTACAATGAGCAGTTCCTC. Amino acid sequence: CASTNGAGGYNEQFL. This chain links TRBV6-1 with TRBJ2-5, with 8 positions matching TRBD2. The end of the DNA is better explained by TRBJ2-1, so the J call may be wrong. This CDR3 has 15 residues. Per germline, CDR1 MNHNS and CDR2 SASEGT.

This clonotype showed up many times. This chain joins TRBV2 and TRBJ2-5, with D unresolved. This CDR3 region has 12 residues. Germline assignment: CDR1 SNHLY and CDR2 FYNNEI. V gave up 4 bases and J gave up 4 bases, with 7 bases separating them. The CDR3 region is CASSVIRETQYF. CDR3 bases: TGTGCCAGCAGTGTAATACGAGAGACCCAGTACTTC.

This clonotype was counted many times. The chain couples TRBV19 to TRBJ1-2, with D uncertain. Between the trimmed V and J ends, which lost 4 bases and 3 bases, there was a span of 6 bases. The CDR3 consists of 12 residues. Looked up from germline, CDR1 is LNHDA and CDR2 is SQIVND (reference sequence). The CDR3 DNA reads TGTGCCAGTAGTAGGACTTACTATGGCTACACCTTC. Protein: CASSRTYYGYTF.

This clonotype was picked up many times. The rearrangement joins TRBV12-3 or TRBV12-4 to TRBJ1-4; D ambiguous. Trimming took off 6 bases at V and 8 bases at J, with 16 bases between the two ends. This CDR3 contains 14 residues. The CDR3 nucleotides read TGTGCCAGCAGCCGGGAAGGGATGCGCGAAAAACTGTTTTTT. Protein sequence: CASSREGMREKLFF.

This clonotype was seen ten or more times. The V and J genes are TRBV7-9 and TRBJ2-7; D gene unclear. The V and J ends lost 3 bases and 0 bases respectively, with 18 bases between them. The V gene's germline CDR1 is SEHNR and CDR2 FQNEAQ (reference sequence). CDR3 size: 17 residues. In DNA, the CDR3 is TGTGCCAGCAGCTTGGGTGCGGCGATGGAGAGCTCCTACGAGCAGTACTTC. Its translation is CASSLGAAMESSYEQYF.